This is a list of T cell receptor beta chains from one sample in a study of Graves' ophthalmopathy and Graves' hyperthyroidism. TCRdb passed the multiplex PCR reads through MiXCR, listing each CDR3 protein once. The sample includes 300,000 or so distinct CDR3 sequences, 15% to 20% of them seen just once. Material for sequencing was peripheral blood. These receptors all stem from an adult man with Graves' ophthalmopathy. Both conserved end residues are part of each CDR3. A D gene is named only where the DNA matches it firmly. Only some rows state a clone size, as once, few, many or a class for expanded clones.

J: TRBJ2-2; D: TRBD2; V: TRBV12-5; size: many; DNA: TGTGCTAGTTCGTCGGGAGGCACCGGGGAGCTGTTTTTT; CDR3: CASSSGGTGELFF
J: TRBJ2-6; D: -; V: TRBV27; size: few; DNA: TGTGCCAGCAGCCCCCCACCCAGCTTACTCTCTGGGGCCAACGTCCTGACTTTC; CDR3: CASSPPPSLLSGANVLTF
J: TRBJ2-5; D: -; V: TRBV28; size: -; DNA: TGTGCCAGCAGCCGGGGAGGACAAGACCAAGAGACCCAGTACTTC; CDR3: CASSRGGQDQETQYF
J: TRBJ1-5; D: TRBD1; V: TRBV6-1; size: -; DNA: TGTGCCAGCAGTGAAGCCGGGACAGGGGGGTTTTCGAATCAGCCCCAGCATTTT; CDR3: CASSEAGTGGFSNQPQHF
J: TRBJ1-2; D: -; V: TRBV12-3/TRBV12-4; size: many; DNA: TGTGCCAGCAGTTTAGGAGGGCTCCCCAACTATGGCTACACCTTC; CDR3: CASSLGGLPNYGYTF
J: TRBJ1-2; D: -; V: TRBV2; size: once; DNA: TGTGCCAGCTCCCGGACTTCTAACGGCTACACCTTC; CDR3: CASSRTSNGYTF
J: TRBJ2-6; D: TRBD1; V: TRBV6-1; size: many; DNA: TGTGCCAGGGGGACAGCCCCATCTGGGGCCAACGTCCTGACTTTC; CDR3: CARGTAPSGANVLTF
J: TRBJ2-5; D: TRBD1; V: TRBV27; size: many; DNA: TGTGCCAGCAGTAGAAGGGACAGGGTGGGATTTTCGGAGACCCAGTACTTC; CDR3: CASSRRDRVGFSETQYF
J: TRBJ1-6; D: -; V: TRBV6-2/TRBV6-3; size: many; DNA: TGTGCCAGCAGTTATAGCGGGACCTATAATTCACCCCTCCACTTT; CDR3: CASSYSGTYNSPLHF
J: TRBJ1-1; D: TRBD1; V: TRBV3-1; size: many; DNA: TGTGCCAGCAGCCCCGGGACAGGGAGGGAGACTGAAGCTTTCTTT; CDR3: CASSPGTGRETEAFF
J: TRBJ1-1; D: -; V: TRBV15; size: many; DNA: TGTGCCACCAGCAGGCCCGGGAACACTGAAGCTTTCTTT; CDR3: CATSRPGNTEAFF
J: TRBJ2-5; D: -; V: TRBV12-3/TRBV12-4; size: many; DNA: TGTGCCAGCAGTTTAAGATGGGACGGAGAGACCCAGTACTTC; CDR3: CASSLRWDGETQYF
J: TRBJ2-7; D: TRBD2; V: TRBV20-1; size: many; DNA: TGCAGTGTTGGGGGAGGGCCACACGAGCAGTACTTC; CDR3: CSVGGGPHEQYF
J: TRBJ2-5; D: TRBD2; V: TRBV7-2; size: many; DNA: TGTGCCAGCAGCTTAGCGGGGACTAGCGGGGGAAAGACCCAGTACTTC; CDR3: CASSLAGTSGGKTQYF
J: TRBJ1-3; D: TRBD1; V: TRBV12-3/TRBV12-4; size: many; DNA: TGTGCCAGCAGTTGGGGACAGCCTGACTCTGGAAACACCATATATTTT; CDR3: CASSWGQPDSGNTIYF
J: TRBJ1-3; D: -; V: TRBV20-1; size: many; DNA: TGCAGTGCTAGTGGGGGCGCAGGGGCTGGAAACACCATATATTTT; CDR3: CSASGGAGAGNTIYF
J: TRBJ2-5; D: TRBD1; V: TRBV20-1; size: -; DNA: TGCAGTGCCTTAGGGGGCGAGGGGACCCAGTACTTC; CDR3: CSALGGEGTQYF
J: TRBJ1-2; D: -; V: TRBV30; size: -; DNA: TGTGCCTGGAGTGCCCCTACCATACCCGCCGGGGAAGCTAACTATGGCTACACCTTC; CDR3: CAWSAPTIPAGEANYGYTF
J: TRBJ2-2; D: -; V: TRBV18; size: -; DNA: TGTGCCAGCTCACAAACTTCGAGCGGAGCAAACACCGGGGAGCTGTTTTTT; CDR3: CASSQTSSGANTGELFF
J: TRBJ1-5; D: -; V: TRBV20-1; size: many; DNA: TGCAGTGCCGGAGGGGGGGGCAATCAGCCCCAGCATTTT; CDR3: CSAGGGGNQPQHF
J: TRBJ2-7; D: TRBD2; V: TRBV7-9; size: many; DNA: TGTGCCAGCAGCTTAGCGAGGGGACTAGTTCCCGAGCAGTACTTC; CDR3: CASSLARGLVPEQYF
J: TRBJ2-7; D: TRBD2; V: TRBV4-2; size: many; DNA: TGTGCCAGCAGCCCAAGAACTAGCGGGGGAGCCTACGAGCAGTACTTC; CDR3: CASSPRTSGGAYEQYF
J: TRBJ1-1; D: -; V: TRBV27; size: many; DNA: TGTGCCAGCAGTTTACAGTGGGGGGAAACCACTGAAGCTTTCTTT; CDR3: CASSLQWGETTEAFF
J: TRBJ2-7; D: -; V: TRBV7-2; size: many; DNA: TGTGCCAGCAGCTTAGACTCCGAGCAGTACTTC; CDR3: CASSLDSEQYF
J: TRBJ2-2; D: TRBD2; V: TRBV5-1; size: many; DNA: TGCGCCAGCAGCTTGGGCGCGGGAGTTGACACCGGGGAGCTGTTTTTT; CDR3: CASSLGAGVDTGELFF
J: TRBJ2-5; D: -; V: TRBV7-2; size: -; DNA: TGTGCCAGCAGCTCAACCCCCGGGACAGAGACCCAGTACTTC; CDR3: CASSSTPGTETQYF
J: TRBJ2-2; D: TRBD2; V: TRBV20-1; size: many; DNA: TGCAGTGCTAGAGCTAGCGGGGGGTCGAACACCGGGGAGCTGTTTTTT; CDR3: CSARASGGSNTGELFF
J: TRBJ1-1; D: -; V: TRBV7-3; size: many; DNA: TGTGCCAGCAGCTTAAATCCGGGGGGCCTGACCCCGAGCACTGAAGCTTTCTTT; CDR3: CASSLNPGGLTPSTEAFF
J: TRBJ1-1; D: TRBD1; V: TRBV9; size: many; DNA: TGTGCCAGCAACCGACAGGGGGAATGGGACACTGAAGCTTTCTTT; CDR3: CASNRQGEWDTEAFF
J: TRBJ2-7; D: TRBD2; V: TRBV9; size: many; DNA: TGTGCCAGCAGCGTAGCCGAACTAGCGGGCTACTACGAGCAGTACTTC; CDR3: CASSVAELAGYYEQYF
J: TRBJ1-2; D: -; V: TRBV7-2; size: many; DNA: TGTGCCAGCAGCTTGGGCCTCTATGGCTACACCTTC; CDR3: CASSLGLYGYTF
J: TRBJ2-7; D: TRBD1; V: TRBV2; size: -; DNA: TGTGCCAGCAGTAGACAGGGAGAGGTGAACGAGCAGTACTTC; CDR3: CASSRQGEVNEQYF
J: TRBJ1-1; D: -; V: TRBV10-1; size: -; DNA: TGCGCCAGCAGCCCGGGGTACGGTGAAGCTTTCTTT; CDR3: CASSPGYGEAFF
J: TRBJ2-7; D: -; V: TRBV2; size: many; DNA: TGTGCCAGCAGTGAAGCCCCCGAGCAGTACTTC; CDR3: CASSEAPEQYF
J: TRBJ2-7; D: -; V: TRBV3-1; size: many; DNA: TGTGCCAGCAGCCAAGATACTTGGGGAGAGCAGTACTTC; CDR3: CASSQDTWGEQYF
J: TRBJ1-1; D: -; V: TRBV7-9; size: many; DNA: TGTGCCAGCAGCTTAAAGCGCCTGAACACTGAAGCTTTCTTT; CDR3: CASSLKRLNTEAFF
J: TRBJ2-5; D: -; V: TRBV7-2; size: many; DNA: TGTGCCAGCAGCTTAGGGGTGGGCTTGGAGACCCAGTACTTC; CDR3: CASSLGVGLETQYF
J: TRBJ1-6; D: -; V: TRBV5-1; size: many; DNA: TGCGCCAGCAGCCGGACTGGTATGGGGGAAATTTCACCCCTCCACTTT; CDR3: CASSRTGMGEISPLHF
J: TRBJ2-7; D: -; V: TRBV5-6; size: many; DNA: TGTGCCAGCAGCGGGGGGGGGACACTTTACGAGCAGTACTTC; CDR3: CASSGGGTLYEQYF
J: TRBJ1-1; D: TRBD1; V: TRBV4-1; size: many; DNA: TGCGCCAGCAGCCAACGTCAAGGGACAGGGATGACTGAAGCTTTCTTT; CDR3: CASSQRQGTGMTEAFF
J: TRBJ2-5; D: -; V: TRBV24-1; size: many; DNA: TGTGCCACCAGTGATTTCGGCCCCACAGAGACCCAGTACTTC; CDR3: CATSDFGPTETQYF